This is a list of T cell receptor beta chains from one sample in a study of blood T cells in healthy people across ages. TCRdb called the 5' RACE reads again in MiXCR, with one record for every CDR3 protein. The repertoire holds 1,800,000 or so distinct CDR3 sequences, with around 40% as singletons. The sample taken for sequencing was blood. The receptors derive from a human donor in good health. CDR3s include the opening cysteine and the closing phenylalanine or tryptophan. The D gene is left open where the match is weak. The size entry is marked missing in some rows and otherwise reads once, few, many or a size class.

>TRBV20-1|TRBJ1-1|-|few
TGCAGTGCTAGAGATCTTAGGACATGGAGCCTCTCGAACACTGAAGCTTTCTTT
CSARDLRTWSLSNTEAFF
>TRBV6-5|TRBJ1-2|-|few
TGTGCCAGCAGTTACTCCAGGGCCCTTACCCTCTACTATGGCTACACCTTC
CASSYSRALTLYYGYTF
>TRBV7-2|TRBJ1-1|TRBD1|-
TGTGCCAGCAGCCCGACAGGGGGCTCTGAAGCTTTCTTT
CASSPTGGSEAFF
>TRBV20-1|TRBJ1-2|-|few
TGCAGTGCTAGAGTCAAGGACCGGTACTATGGCTACACCTTC
CSARVKDRYYGYTF
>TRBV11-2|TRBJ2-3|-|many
TGTGCCAGCAGCTCGGGACACTTCGGTGCAGATACGCAGTATTTT
CASSSGHFGADTQYF
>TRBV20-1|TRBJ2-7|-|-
TGCAGTGCTAGAGATGGGGGCGGCGGGGCCTACGAGCAGTACTTC
CSARDGGGGAYEQYF
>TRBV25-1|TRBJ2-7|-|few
TGTGCCAGCAGTGAAGGGTTGACGCAGCAGTACTTC
CASSEGLTQQYF
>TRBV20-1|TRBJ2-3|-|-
TGCAGTGCTAGGGACGCGGGACTCAGGGGAGATACGCAGTATTTT
CSARDAGLRGDTQYF
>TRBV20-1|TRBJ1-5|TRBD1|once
TGCAGTGCTGAACCGGGACAGGGGGATCAGCCCCAGCATTTT
CSAEPGQGDQPQHF
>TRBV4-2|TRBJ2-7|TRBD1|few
TGTGCCAGCAGCCAAGAGCATGCAGGGGGAACAATCTACGAGCAGTACTTC
CASSQEHAGGTIYEQYF
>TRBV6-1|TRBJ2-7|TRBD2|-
TGTGCCAGCAGTTTCTTGGGGGGGTTGTACGAGCAGTACTTC
CASSFLGGLYEQYF
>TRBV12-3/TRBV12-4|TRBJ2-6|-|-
TGTGCCAGCAGCCTACCACAGGGTGCCGGGGCCAACGTCCCGACTTTC
CASSLPQGAGANVPTF
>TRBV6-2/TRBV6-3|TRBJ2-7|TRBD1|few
TGTGCCAGCAGTTACTGGGACAGGGAGTCCTACGAGCAGTACTTC
CASSYWDRESYEQYF
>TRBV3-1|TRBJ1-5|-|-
TGTGCCAGCAACCTCACTGGAGGAGGTTCCAATCAGCCCCAGCATTTT
CASNLTGGGSNQPQHF
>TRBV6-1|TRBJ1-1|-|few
TGTGCCAGCAGTGAAGGAACATATTTTAACACTGAAGCTTTCTTT
CASSEGTYFNTEAFF
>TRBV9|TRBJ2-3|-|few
TGTGCCAGCAGCGCCCCCACAGATACGCAGTATTTT
CASSAPTDTQYF